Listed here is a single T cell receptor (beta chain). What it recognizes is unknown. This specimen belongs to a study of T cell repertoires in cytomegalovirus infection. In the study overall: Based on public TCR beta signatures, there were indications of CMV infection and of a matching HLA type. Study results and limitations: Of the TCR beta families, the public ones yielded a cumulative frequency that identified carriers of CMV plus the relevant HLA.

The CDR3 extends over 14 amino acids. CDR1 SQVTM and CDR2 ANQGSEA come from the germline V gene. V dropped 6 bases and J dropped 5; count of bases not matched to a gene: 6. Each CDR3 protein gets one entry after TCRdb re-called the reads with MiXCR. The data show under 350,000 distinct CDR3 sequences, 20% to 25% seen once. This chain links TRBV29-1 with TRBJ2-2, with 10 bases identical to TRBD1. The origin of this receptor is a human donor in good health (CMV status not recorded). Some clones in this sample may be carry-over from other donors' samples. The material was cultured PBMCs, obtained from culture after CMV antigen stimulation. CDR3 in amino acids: CSVGDRGNTGELFF. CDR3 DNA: TGCAGCGTCGGGGACAGGGGCAATACCGGGGAGCTGTTTTTT.